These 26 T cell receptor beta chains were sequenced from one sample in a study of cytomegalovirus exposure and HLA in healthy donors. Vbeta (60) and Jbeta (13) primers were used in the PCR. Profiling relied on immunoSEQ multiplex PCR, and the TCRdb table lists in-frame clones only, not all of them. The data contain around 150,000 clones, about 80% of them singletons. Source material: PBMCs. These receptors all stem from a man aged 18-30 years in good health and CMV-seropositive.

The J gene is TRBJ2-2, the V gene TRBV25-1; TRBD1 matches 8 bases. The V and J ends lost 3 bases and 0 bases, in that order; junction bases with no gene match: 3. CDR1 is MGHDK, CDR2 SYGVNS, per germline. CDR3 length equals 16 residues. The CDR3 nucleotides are TGTGCCAGCAGTGAGTCGACAGGGGCGAACACCGGGGAGCTGTTTTTT. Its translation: CASSESTGANTGELFF.

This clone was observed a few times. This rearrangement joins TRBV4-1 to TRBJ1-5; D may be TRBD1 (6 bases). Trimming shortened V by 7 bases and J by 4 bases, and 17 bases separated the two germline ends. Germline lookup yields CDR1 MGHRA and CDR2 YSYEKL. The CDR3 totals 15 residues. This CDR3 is CASTMTGTTNQPQHF. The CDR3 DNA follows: TGCGCCAGCACAATGACCGGGACAACTAATCAGCCCCAGCATTTT.

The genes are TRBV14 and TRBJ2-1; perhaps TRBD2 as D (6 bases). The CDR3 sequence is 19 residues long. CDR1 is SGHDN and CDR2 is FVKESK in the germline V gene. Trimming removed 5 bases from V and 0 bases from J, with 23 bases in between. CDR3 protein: CASSSLSGSAGGSYNEQFF. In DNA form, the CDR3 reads TGTGCCAGCAGCTCCCTCAGCGGGTCCGCGGGCGGCTCCTACAATGAGCAGTTCTTC.

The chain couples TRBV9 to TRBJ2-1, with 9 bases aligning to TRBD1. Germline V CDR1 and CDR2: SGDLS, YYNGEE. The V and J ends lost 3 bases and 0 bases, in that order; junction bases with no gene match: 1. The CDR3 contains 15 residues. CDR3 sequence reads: CASSGGQGSYNEQFF. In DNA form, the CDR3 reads TGTGCCAGCAGCGGGGGACAGGGCTCCTACAATGAGCAGTTCTTC.

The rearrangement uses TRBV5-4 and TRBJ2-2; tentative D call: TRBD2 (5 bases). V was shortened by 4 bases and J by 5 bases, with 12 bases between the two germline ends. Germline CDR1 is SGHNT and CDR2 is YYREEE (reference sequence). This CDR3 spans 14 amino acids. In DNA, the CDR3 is TGTGCCAGCAGCGGGGAGTCGAGGACCGGGGAGCTGTTTTTT. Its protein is CASSGESRTGELFF.

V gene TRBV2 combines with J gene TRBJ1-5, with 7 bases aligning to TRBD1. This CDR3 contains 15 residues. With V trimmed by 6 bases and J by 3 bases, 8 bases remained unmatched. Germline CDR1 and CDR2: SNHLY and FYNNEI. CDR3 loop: CASSLRDRNNQPQHF. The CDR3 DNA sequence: TGTGCCAGCAGCCTCCGGGACAGAAACAATCAGCCCCAGCATTTT. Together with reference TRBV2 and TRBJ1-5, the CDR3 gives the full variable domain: EPEVTQTPSHQVTQMGQEVILRCVPISNHLYFYWYRQILGQKVEFLVSFYNNEISEKSEIFDDQFSVERPDGSNFTLKIRSTKLEDSAMYFCASSLRDRNNQPQHFGDGTRLSIL.

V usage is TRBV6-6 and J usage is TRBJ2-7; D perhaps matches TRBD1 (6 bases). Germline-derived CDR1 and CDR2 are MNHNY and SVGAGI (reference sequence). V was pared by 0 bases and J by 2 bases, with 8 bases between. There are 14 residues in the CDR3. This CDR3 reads CASSYSDRPYEQYF. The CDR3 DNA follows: TGTGCCAGCAGTTACTCGGACAGACCCTACGAGCAGTACTTC.

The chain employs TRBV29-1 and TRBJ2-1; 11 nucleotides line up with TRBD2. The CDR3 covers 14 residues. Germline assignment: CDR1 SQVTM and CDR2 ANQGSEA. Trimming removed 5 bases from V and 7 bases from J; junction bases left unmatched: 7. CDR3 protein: CSVQTSGSLNEQFF. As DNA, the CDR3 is TGCAGCGTTCAAACTAGCGGGAGTCTTAATGAGCAGTTCTTC.

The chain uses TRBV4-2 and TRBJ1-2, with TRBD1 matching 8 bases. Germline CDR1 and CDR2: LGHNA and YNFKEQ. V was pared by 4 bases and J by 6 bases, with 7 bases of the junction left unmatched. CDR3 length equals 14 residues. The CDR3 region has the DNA TGTGCCAGCAGCCTAGACAGGGGAGAGGATGGCTACACCTTC. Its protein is CASSLDRGEDGYTF.

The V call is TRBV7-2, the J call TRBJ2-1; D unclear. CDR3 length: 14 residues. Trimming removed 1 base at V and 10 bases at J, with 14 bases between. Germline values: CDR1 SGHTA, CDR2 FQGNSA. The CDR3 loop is CASSLEIGSVEQFF. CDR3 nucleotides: TGTGCCAGCAGCTTAGAAATTGGAAGCGTGGAGCAGTTCTTC.

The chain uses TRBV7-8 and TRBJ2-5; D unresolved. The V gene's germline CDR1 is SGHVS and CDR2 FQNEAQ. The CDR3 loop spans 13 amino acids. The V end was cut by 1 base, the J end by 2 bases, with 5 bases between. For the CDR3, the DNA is TGTGCCAGCAGCTTAGTTCGGCAAGAGACCCAGTACTTC. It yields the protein CASSLVRQETQYF.

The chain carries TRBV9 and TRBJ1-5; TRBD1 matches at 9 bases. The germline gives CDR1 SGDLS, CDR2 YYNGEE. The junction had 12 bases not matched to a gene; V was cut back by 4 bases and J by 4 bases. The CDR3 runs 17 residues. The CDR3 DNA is TGTGCCAGCAGCCCTTGGACAGGGGCCATGGGGAATCAGCCCCAGCATTTT. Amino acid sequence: CASSPWTGAMGNQPQHF.

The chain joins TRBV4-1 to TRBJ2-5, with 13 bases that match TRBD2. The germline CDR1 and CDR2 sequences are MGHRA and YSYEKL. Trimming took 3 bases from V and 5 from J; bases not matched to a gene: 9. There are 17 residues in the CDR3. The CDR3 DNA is TGCGCCAGCAGCCATACTGGACTAGCGGGAGTCAGGGAGACCCAGTACTTC. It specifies CASSHTGLAGVRETQYF.

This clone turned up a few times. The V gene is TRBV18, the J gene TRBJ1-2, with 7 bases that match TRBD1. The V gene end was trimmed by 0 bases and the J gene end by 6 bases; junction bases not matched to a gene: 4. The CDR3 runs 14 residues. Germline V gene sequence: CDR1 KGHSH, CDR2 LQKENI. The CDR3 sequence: CASSPPTGIHGYTF. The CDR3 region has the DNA TGTGCCAGCTCACCACCGACAGGGATCCATGGCTACACCTTC.

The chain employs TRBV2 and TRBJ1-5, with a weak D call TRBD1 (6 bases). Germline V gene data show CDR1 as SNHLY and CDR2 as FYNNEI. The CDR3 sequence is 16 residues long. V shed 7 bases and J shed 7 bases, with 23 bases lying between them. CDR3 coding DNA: TGTGCCAGCACCCAATACCAACAGGGATTAAGCCAGCCCCAGCATTTT. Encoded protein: CASTQYQQGLSQPQHF.

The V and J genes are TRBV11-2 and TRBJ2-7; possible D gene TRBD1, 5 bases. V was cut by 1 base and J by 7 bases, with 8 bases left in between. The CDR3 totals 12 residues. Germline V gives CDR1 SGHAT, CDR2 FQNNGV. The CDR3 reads CASSLVQGEQYF. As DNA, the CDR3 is TGTGCCAGCAGCTTAGTCCAGGGTGAGCAGTACTTC.

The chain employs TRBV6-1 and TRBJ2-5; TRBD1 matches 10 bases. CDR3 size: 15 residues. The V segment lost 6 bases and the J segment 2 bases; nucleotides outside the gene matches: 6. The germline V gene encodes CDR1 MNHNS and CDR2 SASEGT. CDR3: CASSPGTGAQETQYF. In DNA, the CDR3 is TGTGCCAGCAGCCCCGGGACAGGGGCTCAAGAGACCCAGTACTTC.

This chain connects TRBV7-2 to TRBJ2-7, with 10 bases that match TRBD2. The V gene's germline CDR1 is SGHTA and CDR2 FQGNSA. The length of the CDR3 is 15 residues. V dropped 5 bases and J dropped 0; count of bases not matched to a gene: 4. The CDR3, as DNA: TGTGCCAGCAGCCGTAGCGGGGGGAGCTCCTACGAGCAGTACTTC. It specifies CASSRSGGSSYEQYF.

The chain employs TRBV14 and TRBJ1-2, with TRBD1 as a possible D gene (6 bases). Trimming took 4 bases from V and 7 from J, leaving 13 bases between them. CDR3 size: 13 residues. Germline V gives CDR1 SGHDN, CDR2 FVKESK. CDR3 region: CASSLYRAFGYTF. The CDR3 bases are TGTGCCAGCAGCCTGTACAGGGCCTTTGGCTACACCTTC.

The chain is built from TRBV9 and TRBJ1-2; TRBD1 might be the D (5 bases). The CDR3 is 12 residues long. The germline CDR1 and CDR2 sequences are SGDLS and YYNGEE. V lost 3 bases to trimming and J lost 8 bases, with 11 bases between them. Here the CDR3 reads CASSGGGCGYTF. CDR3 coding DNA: TGTGCCAGCAGCGGGGGGGGGTGCGGCTACACCTTC.

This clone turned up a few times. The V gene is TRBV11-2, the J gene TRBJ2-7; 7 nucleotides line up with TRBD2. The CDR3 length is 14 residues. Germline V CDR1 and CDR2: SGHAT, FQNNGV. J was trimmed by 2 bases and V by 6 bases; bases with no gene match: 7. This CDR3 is CASRKEAGPYEQYF. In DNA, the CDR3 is TGTGCCAGCAGGAAAGAAGCGGGACCCTACGAGCAGTACTTC.

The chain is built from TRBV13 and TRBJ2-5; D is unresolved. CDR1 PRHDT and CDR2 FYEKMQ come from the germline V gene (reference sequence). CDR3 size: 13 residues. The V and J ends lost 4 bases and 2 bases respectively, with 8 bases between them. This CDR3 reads CASSSTIQETQYF. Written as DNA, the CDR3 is TGTGCCAGCAGCTCCACAATACAAGAGACCCAGTACTTC.

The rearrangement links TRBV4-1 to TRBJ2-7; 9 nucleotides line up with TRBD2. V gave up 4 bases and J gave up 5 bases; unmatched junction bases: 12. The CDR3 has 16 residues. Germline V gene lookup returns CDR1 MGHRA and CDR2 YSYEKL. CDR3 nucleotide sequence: TGCGCCAGCAGCCTGGACCCTGCAGGACTAGCGAACGAGCAGTACTTC. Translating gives CASSLDPAGLANEQYF.

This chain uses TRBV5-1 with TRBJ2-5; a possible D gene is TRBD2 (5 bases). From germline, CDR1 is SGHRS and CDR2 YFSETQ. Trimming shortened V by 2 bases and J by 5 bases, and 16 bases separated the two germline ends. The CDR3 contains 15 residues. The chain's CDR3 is CASSLNLGSGETQYF. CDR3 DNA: TGCGCCAGCAGCTTAAATCTAGGATCGGGGGAGACCCAGTACTTC.

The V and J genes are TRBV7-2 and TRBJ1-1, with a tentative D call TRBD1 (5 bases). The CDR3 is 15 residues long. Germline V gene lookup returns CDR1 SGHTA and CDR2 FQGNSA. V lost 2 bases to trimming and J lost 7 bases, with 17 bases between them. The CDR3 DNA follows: TGTGCCAGCAGCTTACAGGCCGGGGGTCAGTTTGAAGCTTTCTTT. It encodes CASSLQAGGQFEAFF.

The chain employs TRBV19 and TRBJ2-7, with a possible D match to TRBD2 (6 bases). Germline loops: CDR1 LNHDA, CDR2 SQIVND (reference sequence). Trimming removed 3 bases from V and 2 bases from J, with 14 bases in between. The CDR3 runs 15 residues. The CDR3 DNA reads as TGTGCCAGTAGTATCAGGAGGGCAGGGCCCTACGAGCAGTACTTC. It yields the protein CASSIRRAGPYEQYF.